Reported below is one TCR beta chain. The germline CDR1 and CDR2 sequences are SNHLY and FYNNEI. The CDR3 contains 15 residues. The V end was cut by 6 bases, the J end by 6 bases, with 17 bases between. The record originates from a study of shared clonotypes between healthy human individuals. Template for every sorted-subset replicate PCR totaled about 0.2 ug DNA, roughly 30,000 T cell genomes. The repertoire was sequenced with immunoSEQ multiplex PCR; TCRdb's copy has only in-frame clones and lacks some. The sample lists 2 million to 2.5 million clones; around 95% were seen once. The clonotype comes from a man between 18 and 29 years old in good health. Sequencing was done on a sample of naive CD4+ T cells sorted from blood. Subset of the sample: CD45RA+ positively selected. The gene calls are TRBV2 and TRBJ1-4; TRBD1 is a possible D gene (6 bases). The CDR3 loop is CASRREGGPYEKLFF. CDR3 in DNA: TGTGCCAGCAGGAGGGAGGGGGGGCCATATGAAAAACTGTTTTTT. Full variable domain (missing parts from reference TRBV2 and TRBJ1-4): EPEVTQTPSHQVTQMGQEVILRCVPISNHLYFYWYRQILGQKVEFLVSFYNNEISEKSEIFDDQFSVERPDGSNFTLKIRSTKLEDSAMYFCASRREGGPYEKLFFGSGTQLSVL.